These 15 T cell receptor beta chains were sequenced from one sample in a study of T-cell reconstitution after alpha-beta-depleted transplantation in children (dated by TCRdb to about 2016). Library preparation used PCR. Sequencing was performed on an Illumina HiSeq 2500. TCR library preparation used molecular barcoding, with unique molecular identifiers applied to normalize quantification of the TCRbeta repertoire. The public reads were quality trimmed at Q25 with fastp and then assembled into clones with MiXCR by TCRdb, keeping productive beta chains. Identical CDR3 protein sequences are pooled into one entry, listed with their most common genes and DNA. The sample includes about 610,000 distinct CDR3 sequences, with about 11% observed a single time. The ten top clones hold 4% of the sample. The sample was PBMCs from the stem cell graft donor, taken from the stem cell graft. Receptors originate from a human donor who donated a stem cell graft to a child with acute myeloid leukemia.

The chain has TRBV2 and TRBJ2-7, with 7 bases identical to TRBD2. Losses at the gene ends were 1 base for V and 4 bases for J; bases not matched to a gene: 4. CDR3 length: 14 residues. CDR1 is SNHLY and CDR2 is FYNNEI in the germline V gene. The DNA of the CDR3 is TGTGCCAGCAGTGAAGAACTAGCGTCGTACGAGCAGTACTTC. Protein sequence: CASSEELASYEQYF. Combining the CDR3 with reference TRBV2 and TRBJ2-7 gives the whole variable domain EPEVTQTPSHQVTQMGQEVILRCVPISNHLYFYWYRQILGQKVEFLVSFYNNEISEKSEIFDDQFSVERPDGSNFTLKIRSTKLEDSAMYFCASSEELASYEQYFGPGTRLTVT.

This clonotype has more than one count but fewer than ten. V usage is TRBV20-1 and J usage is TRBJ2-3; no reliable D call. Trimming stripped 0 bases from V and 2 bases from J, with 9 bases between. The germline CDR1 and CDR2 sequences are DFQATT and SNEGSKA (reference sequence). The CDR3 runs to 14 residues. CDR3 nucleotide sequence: TGCAGTGCTAGAGACCGGATACTCACAGATACGCAGTATTTT. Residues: CSARDRILTDTQYF.

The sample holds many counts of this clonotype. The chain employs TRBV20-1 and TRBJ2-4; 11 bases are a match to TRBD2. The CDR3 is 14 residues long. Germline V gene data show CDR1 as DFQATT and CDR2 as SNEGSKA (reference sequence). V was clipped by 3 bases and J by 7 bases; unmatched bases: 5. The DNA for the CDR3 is TGCAGTGCTAGCAATAGCGGGAGGGGCAACATTCAGTACTTC. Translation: CSASNSGRGNIQYF.

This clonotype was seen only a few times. DNA for the CDR3: TGTGCCAGCAGTAGCACAGGCAGGTACAATGAGCAGTTCTTC. Protein product: CASSSTGRYNEQFF. The chain couples TRBV7-3 to TRBJ2-1, with D possibly matching TRBD1 (5 bases). CDR3 length: 14 residues. V was cut by 6 bases and J by 4 bases, with 13 bases left in between. The germline CDR1 and CDR2 sequences are SGHTA and FQGTGA.

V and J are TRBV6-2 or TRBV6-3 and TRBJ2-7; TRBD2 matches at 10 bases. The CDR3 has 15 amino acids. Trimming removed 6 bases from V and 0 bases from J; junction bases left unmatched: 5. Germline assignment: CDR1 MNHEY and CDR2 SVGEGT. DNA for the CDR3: TGTGCCAGCAGGTTGACTAGCGGGTCCTCCTACGAGCAGTACTTC. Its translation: CASRLTSGSSYEQYF.

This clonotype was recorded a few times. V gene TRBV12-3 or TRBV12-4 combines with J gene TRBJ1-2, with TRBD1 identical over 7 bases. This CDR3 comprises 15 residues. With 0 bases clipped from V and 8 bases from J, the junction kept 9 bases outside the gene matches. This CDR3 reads CASSLAAGTDGGYTF. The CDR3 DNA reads TGTGCCAGCAGTTTAGCCGCCGGGACAGACGGCGGCTACACCTTC.

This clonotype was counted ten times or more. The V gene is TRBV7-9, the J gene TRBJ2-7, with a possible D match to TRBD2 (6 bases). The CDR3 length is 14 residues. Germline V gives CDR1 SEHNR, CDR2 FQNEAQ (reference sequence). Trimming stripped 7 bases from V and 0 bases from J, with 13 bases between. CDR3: CASTGGNSSYEQYF. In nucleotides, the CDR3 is TGTGCCAGCACCGGAGGGAATTCCTCCTACGAGCAGTACTTC. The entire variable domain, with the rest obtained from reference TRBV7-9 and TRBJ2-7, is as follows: DTGVSQNPRHKITKRGQNVTFRCDPISEHNRLYWYRQTLGQGPEFLTYFQNEAQLEKSRLLSDRFSAERPKGSFSTLEIQRTEQGDSAMYLCASTGGNSSYEQYFGPGTRLTVT.

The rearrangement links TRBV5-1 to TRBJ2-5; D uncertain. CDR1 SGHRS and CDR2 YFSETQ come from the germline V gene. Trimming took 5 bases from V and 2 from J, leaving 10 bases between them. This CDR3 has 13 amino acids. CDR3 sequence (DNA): TGCGCCAGCAGTACCCTAGAACAAGAGACCCAGTACTTC. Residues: CASSTLEQETQYF.

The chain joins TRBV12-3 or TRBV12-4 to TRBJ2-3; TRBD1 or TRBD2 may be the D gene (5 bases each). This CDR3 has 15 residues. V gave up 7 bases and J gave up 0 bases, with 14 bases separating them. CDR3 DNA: TGTGCCAGCATCAAGAGGGGCGGAAGCACAGATACGCAGTATTTT. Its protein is CASIKRGGSTDTQYF.

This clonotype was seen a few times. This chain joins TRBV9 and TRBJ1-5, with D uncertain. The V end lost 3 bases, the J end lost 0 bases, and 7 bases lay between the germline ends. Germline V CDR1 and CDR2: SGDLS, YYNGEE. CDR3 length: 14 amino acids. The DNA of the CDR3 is TGTGCCAGCAGCGCTGGCCCTAGCAATCAGCCCCAGCATTTT. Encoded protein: CASSAGPSNQPQHF.

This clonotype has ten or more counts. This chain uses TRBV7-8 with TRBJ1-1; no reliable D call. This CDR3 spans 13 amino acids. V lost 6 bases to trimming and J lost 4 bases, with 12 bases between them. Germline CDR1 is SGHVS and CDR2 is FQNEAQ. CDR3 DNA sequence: TGTGCCAGCAGTTTAAAAGGGTTCACTGAAGCTTTCTTT. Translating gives CASSLKGFTEAFF.

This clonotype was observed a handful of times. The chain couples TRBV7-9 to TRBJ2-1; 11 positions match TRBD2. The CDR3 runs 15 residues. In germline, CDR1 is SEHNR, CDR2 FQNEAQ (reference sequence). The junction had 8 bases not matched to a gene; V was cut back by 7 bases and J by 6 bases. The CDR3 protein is CASTALAGGANEQFF. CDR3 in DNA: TGTGCCAGCACTGCCTTAGCGGGAGGGGCCAATGAGCAGTTCTTC.

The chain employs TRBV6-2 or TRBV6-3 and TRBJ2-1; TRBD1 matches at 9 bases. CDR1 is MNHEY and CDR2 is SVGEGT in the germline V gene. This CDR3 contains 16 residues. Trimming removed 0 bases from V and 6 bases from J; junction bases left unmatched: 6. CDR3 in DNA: TGTGCCAGCAGTTACTCTGGGACAGGGAACTTCAATGAGCAGTTCTTC. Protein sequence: CASSYSGTGNFNEQFF.

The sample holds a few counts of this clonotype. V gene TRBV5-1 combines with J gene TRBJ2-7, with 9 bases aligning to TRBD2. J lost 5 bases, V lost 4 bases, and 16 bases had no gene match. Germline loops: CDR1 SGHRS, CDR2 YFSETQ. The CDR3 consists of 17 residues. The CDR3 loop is CASSQTRGLAGRHEQYF. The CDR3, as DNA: TGCGCCAGCAGCCAGACGAGGGGTCTAGCGGGAAGGCACGAGCAGTACTTC.

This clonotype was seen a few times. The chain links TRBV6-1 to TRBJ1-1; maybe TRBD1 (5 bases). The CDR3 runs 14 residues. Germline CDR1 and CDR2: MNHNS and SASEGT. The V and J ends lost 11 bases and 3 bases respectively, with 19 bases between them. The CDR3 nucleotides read TGTGCCTGCCGGATCGGGGGGACCTACACTGAAGCTTTCTTT. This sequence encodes CACRIGGTYTEAFF.